The 7 T cell receptor beta chains below all came from one sample that was sequenced in a study of CD8+ T cells in alopecia areata. The treatment is: oral pan-JAK inhibitor, 5-10 mg twice daily. Once RNA had been extracted, it was reverse transcribed into cDNA to act as the sequencing template. Profiled with immunoSEQ multiplex PCR; TCRdb holds only in-frame clones, not every one. In the table there are approximately 42,000 clones, roughly two thirds of which are singletons. This sample comprised CD8+ T cells sorted from blood, obtained at week 4, from a patient treated with tofacitinib. The receptors originated from a human donor with alopecia areata.

The chain links TRBV15 to TRBJ2-1; tentatively, D is TRBD2 (6 bases). Trimming left V 0 bases short and J 5 bases short, with 11 bases between. CDR3 length equals 15 residues. CDR1 is LNHNV, CDR2 YYDKDF, per germline (reference sequence). In DNA, the CDR3 is TGTGCCACCAGCAGAGATTGGAGGGGTGACAATGAGCAGTTCTTC. Encoded protein: CATSRDWRGDNEQFF.

As regards this clone: Other DNA sequences in the same sample also yield this CDR3. The chain employs TRBV29-1 and TRBJ2-7; no clear D gene. In germline, CDR1 is SQVTM, CDR2 ANQGSEA. V was trimmed by 3 bases and J by 3 bases, leaving 6 bases between them. The CDR3 contains 11 residues. In DNA form, the CDR3 reads TGCAGCGTTGAGGTGAGCTACGAGCAGTACTTC. Translation gives CSVEVSYEQYF.

The chain uses TRBV7-3 and TRBJ2-7; D is uncertain. CDR3 size: 15 residues. The V end was cut by 4 bases, the J end by 4 bases, with 17 bases between. From germline, CDR1 is SGHTA and CDR2 FQGTGA. CDR3 in amino acids: CASSSSPGPYYEQYF. The CDR3 DNA is TGTGCCAGCAGCTCATCGCCGGGTCCATATTACGAGCAGTACTTC.

This chain uses TRBV7-9 with TRBJ2-1; 8 bases match TRBD1. This CDR3 is 16 amino acids long. J gave up 7 bases and V 2 bases, and 10 bases lay outside the gene matches. The germline V gene has CDR1 SEHNR and CDR2 FQNEAQ (reference sequence). The CDR3, as DNA: TGTGCCAGCAGCTTAAAAGGCCAGGGGGCGCGGAATGAGCAGTTCTTC. Translated, it gives CASSLKGQGARNEQFF.

The rearrangement uses TRBV13 and TRBJ1-1, with 8 bases that match TRBD1. The CDR3 length is 17 residues. Losses at the gene ends were 5 bases for V and 5 bases for J; bases not matched to a gene: 16. CDR1 PRHDT and CDR2 FYEKMQ come from the germline V gene (reference sequence). The CDR3 DNA is TGTGCCAGCAGCGGGGGGAGGACAGGGCGAGGGAGTACTGAAGCTTTCTTT. Its translation is CASSGGRTGRGSTEAFF.

The sample holds one count of this clone. The same CDR3 can be traced to other DNA sequences in this sample. The chain combines TRBV4-3 with TRBJ2-7, with 7 bases fitting TRBD1. Per the germline V gene, CDR1 is LGHNA and CDR2 is YSLEER. Trimming at V came to 1 base and at J to 2 bases, leaving 2 bases not matched to a gene. The CDR3 is 14 amino acids. In nucleotides, the CDR3 is TGCGCCAGCAGCCAAGGTCAGGGGGCCTACGAGCAGTACTTC. Translating it yields CASSQGQGAYEQYF.

The rearrangement joins TRBV18 to TRBJ2-3; D may be TRBD1 (6 bases). Germline CDR1 and CDR2: KGHSH and LQKENI. V was cut by 5 bases and J by 1 base, with 16 bases left in between. The CDR3 runs to 16 residues. The CDR3: CASSMGPSGGTDTQYF. CDR3 DNA sequence: TGTGCCAGCTCAATGGGACCTTCAGGGGGCACAGATACGCAGTATTTT.